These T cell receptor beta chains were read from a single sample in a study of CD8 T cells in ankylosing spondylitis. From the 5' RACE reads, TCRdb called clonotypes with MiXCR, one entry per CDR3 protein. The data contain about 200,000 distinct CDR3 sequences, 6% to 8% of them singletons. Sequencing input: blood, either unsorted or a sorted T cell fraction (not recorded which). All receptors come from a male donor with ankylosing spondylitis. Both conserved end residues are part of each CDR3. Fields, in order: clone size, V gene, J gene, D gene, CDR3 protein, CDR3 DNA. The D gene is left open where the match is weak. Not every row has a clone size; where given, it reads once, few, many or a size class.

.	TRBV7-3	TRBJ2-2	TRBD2	CASSRTSGGPNTGELFF	TGTGCCAGCAGTCGGACTAGCGGGGGCCCTAACACCGGGGAGCTGTTTTTT
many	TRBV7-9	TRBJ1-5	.	CASSLEEGNQPQHF	TGTGCCAGCAGCTTAGAAGAAGGTAATCAGCCCCAGCATTTT
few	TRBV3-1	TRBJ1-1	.	CASSPKGVRSNTEAFF	TGTGCCAGCAGCCCAAAGGGAGTAAGGTCGAACACTGAAGCTTTCTTT
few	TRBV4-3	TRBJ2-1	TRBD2	CASSQSGLAGGFEQFF	TGCGCCAGCAGCCAATCTGGACTAGCGGGAGGGTTCGAGCAGTTCTTC
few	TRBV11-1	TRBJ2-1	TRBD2	CASSLVPSGNGPYNEQFF	TGTGCCAGCAGCTTAGTCCCTAGCGGGAATGGCCCCTACAATGAGCAGTTCTTC
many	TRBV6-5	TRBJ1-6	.	CASSYSSQINSPLHF	TGTGCCAGCAGTTACTCGAGTCAGATTAATTCACCCCTCCACTTT
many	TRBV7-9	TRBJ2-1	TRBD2	CASSPLTSVGGDEQFF	TGTGCCAGCAGCCCGCTAACTAGTGTGGGAGGGGATGAGCAGTTCTTC
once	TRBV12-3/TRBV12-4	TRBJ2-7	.	CASSFDRSYEQHF	TGTGCCAGCAGTTTCGACAGGTCCTACGAGCAGCACTTC
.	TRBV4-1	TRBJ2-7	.	CASSQFDSTVYEQYF	TGCGCCAGCAGCCAATTCGACTCTACGGTCTACGAGCAGTACTTC
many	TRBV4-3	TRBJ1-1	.	CASSRSSGGTEAFF	TGCGCCAGCAGCCGCAGCTCAGGAGGCACTGAAGCTTTCTTT
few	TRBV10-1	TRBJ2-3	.	CASSDQRGDTQYF	TGCGCCAGCAGTGACCAAAGGGGAGATACGCAGTATTTT
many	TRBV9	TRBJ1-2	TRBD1	CASSLRDRLRGYTF	TGTGCCAGCAGCCTCCGGGACAGGCTGAGGGGCTACACCTTC
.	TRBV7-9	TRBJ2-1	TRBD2	CASSLAWPSGTYNEQFF	TGTGCCAGCAGCTTAGCGTGGCCTAGCGGTACCTACAATGAGCAGTTCTTC
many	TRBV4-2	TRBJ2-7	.	CASSQGESLGAYEQYF	TGTGCCAGCAGCCAAGGAGAGTCCCTCGGGGCCTACGAGCAGTACTTC
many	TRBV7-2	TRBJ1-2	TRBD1	CASSLGGTGNYGYTF	TGTGCCAGCAGCTTAGGCGGGACAGGGAACTATGGCTACACCTTC
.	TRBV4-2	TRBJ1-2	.	CASSYGLSYTF	TGTGCCAGCAGCTATGGACTCAGCTACACCTTC
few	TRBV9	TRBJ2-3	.	CASSGGERTGTQYF	TGTGCCAGCAGCGGGGGGGAGAGGACGGGTACGCAGTATTTT
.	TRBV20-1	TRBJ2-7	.	CSGRYPHAYEQYF	TGCAGTGGGCGATATCCTCATGCCTACGAGCAGTACTTC
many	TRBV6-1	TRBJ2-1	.	CASNGLVGNYNEQFF	TGTGCCAGCAATGGCCTGGTGGGGAACTACAATGAGCAGTTCTTC
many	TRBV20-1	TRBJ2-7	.	CSADDDSYEQYF	TGCAGTGCCGACGATGACTCCTACGAGCAGTACTTC
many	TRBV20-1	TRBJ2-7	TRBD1	CSAPPGQGGFKAYEQYF	TGCAGTGCCCCACCGGGACAGGGGGGTTTCAAGGCCTACGAGCAGTACTTC
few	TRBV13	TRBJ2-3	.	CASSPRGEGGDTQYF	TGTGCCAGCAGCCCCAGGGGCGAGGGAGGAGATACGCAGTATTTT
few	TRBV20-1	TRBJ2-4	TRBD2	CSARDGNGTSGGLAKNIQYF	TGCAGTGCTAGAGATGGGAACGGGACTAGCGGGGGGCTAGCCAAAAACATTCAGTACTTC
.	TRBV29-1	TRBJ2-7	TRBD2	CSVSSGIYEQYF	TGCAGCGTGTCTAGCGGGATCTACGAGCAGTACTTC
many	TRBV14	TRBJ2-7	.	CASSSWGSYEQYF	TGTGCCAGCAGCTCGTGGGGCTCCTACGAGCAGTACTTC
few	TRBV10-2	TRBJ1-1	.	CASNLGEGSSTEAFF	TGCGCCAGCAATCTGGGTGAAGGCTCGAGCACTGAAGCTTTCTTT
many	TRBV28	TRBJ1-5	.	CASGFNDPNQPQHF	TGTGCCAGTGGATTTAACGATCCCAATCAGCCCCAGCATTTT
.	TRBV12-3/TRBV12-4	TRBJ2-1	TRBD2	CASRPGLAGVEQFF	TGTGCCAGCAGACCGGGGCTAGCGGGAGTTGAGCAGTTCTTC
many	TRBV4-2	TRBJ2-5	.	CASSQEGVQETQYF	TGTGCCAGCAGCCAAGAGGGAGTTCAAGAGACCCAGTACTTC